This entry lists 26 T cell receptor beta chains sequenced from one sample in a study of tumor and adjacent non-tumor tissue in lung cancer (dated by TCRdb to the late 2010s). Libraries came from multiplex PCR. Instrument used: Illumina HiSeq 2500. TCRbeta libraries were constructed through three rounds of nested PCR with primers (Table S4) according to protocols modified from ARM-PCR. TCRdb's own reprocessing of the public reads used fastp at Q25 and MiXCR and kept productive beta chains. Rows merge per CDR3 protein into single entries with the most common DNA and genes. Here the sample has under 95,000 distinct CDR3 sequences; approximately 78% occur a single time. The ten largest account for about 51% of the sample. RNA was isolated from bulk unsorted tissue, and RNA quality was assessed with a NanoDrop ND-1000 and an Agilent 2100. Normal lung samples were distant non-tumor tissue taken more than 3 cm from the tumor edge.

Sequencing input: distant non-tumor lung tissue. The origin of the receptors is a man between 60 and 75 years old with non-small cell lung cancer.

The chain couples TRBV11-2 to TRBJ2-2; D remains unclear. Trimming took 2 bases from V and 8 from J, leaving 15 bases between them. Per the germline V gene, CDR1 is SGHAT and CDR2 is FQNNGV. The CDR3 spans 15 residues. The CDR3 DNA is TGTGCCAGCAGCTTAACACGTTCGAACATAGGGGAGCTGTTTTTT. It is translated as CASSLTRSNIGELFF.

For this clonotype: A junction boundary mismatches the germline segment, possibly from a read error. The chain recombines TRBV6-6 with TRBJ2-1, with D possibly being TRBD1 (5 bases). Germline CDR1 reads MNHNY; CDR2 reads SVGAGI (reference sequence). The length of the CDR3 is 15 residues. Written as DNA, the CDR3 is TGTGCCAGCAGTTGGGGCGGTGCGGCCTACAATGAACAGTTCTTC. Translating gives CASSWGGAAYNEQFF.

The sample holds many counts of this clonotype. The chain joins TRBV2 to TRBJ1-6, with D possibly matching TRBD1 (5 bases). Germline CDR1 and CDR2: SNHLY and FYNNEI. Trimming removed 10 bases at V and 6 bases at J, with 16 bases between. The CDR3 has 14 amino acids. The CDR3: CATASQGFNSPLHF. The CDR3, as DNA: TGTGCCACAGCCAGCCAGGGTTTTAATTCACCCCTCCACTTT.

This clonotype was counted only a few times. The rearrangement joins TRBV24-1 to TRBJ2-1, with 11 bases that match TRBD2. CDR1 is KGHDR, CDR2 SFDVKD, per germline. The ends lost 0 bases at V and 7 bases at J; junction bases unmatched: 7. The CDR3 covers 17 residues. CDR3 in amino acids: CATSDLTSGSQVNEQFF. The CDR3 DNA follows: TGTGCCACCAGTGATTTGACTAGCGGGAGTCAGGTGAATGAGCAGTTCTTC.

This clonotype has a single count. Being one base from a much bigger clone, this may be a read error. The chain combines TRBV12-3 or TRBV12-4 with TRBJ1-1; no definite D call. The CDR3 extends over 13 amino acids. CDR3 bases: TGTGCCATCAGCCCCTTAGGGAACACTGGAGCTTTCTTT. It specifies CAISPLGNTGAFF.

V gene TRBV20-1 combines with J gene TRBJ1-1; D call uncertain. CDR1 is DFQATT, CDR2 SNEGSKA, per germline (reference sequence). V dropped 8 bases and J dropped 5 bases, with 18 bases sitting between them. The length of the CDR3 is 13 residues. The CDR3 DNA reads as TGCAGTTCTATATCGCGTCAGAGGACTGAAGCTTTCTTT. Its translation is CSSISRQRTEAFF.

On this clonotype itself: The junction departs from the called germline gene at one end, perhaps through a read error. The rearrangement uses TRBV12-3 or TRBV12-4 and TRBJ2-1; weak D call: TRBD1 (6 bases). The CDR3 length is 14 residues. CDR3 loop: CVSCSTGTGYEQFF. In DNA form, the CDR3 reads TGTGTCAGCTGTTCTACCGGTACAGGGTATGAGCAGTTCTTC.

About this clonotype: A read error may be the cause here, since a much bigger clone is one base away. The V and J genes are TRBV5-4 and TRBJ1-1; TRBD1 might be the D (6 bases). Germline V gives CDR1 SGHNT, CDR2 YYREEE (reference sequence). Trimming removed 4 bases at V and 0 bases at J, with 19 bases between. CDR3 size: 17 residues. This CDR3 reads CASSPDGRGAMNTEAFF. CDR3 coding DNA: TGTGCCAGCAGCCCTGATGGGAGGGGGGCTATGAACACTGAAGCTTTCTTT. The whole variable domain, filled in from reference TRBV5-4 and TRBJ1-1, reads ETGVTQSPTHLIKTRGQQVTLRCSSQSGHNTVSWYQQALGQGPQFIFQYYREEENGRGNFPPRFSGLQFPNYSSELNVNALELDDSALYLCASSPDGRGAMNTEAFFGQGTRLTVV.

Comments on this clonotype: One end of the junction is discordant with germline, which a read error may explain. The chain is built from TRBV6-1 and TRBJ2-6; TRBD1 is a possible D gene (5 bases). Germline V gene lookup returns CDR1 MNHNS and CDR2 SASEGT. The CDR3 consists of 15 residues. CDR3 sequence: CASSVDSSGANVLTF. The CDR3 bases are TGTGCGAGCAGTGTAGACAGCTCTGGGGCCAACGTCCTGACTTTC.

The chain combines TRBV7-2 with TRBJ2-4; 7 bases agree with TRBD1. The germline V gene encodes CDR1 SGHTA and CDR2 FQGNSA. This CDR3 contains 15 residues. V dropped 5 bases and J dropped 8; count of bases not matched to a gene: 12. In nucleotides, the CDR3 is TGTGCCAGCAGCAGCCATACAGGGGCTAAATACATTCAGTACTTC. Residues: CASSSHTGAKYIQYF.

The CDR3 loop is CDRSSTPSGETQYF. CDR3 DNA sequence: TGTGACAGAAGCTCTACACCGAGTGGAGAGACCCAGTACTTC. V and J are TRBV11-1 and TRBJ2-5; no reliable D call. Germline lookup yields CDR1 SGHAT and CDR2 FQDESV (reference sequence). This CDR3 is built from 14 residues.

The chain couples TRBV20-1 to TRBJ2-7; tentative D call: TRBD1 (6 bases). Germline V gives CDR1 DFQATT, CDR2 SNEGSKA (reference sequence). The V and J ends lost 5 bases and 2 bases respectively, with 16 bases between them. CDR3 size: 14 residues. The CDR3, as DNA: TGCAGTGCTGGACAGACAAGGGGACCCTACGAGCAGTACTTC. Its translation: CSAGQTRGPYEQYF.

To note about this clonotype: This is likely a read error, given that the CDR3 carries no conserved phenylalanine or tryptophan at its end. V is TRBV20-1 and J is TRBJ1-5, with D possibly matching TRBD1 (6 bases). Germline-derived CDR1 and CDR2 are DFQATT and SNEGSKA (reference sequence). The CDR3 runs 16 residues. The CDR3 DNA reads TGCAGTGCTAGGGCGGGAGGGGGATATAGCAATCAGTCCCAGCATTAT. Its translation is CSARAGGGYSNQSQHY.

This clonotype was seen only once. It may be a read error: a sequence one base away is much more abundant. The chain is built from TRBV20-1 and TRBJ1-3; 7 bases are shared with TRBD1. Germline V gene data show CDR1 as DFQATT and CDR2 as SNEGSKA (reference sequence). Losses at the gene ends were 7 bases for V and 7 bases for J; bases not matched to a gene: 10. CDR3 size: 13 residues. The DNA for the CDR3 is TGCAGTGATACCCCGACAGGGAGGAACACCATATATTTT. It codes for CSDTPTGRNTIYF.

In DNA, the CDR3 is TGTGCCAGCAGCTCCATAATGGGTGGGCCGAAGCAGACCCAGTACTTC. Its translation is CASSSIMGGPKQTQYF. The chain uses TRBV11-2 and TRBJ2-5, with D unresolved. The CDR3 runs 16 residues. Trimming pared 4 bases from V and 6 bases from J, leaving 21 bases between. CDR1 is SGHAT, CDR2 FQNNGV, per germline.

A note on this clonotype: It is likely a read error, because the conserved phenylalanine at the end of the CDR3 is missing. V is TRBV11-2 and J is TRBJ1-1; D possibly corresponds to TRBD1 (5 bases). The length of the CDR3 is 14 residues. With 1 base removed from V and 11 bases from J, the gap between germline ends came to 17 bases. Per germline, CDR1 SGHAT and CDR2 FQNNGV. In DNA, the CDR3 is TGTGCCAGCAGCTTAGTCGGGAGGGGCATTGGGGCTTTCATT. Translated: CASSLVGRGIGAFI.

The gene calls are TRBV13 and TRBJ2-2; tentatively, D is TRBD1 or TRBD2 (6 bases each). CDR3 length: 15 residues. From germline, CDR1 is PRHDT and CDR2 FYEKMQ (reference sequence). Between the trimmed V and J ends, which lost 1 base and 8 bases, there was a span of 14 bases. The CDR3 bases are TGTGCCAGCAGCTTAGACGGGGGCGTCGTAGGGGAGCTGTTTTTT. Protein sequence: CASSLDGGVVGELFF.

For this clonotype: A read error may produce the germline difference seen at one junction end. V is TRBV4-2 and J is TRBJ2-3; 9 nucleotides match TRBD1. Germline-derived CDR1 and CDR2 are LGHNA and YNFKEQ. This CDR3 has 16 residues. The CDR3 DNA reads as TGTGACAGTAGCCAAGTAGTTACAGGGGGCACAGATACGCGGTATTTT. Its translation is CDSSQVVTGGTDTRYF.

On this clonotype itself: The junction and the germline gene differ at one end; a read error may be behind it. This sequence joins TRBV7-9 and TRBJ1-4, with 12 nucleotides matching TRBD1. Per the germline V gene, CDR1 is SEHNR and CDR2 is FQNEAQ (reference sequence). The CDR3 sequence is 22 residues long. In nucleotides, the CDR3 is TGTACCAGCAGCTTAGGGACAGGGGGCGCATCGGGCCTTGCGATCTCTAATGAAAAACTGTTTTTT. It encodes CTSSLGTGGASGLAISNEKLFF.

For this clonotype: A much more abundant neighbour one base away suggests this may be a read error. The CDR3 bases are TGTGGCAGCAGCCTGCGGGGGGTTGGTAACTATGGCTACACCTTC. It encodes CGSSLRGVGNYGYTF. The rearrangement links TRBV12-3 or TRBV12-4 to TRBJ1-2; weak D call: TRBD1 (5 bases). The CDR3 consists of 15 residues.

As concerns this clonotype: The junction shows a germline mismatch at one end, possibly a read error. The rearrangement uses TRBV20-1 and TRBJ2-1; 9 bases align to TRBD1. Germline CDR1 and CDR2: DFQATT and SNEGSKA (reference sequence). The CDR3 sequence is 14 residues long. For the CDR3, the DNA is TGCAGTCCTAGAGTTCGTGGGGGACAGGGTGACCAGTTCTTC. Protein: CSPRVRGGQGDQFF.

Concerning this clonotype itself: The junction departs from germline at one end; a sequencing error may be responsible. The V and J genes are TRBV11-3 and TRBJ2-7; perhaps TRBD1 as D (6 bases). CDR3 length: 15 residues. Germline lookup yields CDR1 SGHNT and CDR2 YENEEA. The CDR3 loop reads CAGSLGGHITYEQYF. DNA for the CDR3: TGTGCCGGCAGCTTAGGGGGACACATAACCTACGAGCAGTACTTC.

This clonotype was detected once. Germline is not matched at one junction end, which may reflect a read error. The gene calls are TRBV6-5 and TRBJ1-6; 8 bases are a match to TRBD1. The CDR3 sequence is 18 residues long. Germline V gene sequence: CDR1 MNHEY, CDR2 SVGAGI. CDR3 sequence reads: CASSYGSTGGAPYSPLHF. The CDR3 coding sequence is TGTGCCAGCAGTTACGGTAGCACAGGGGGTGCCCCATACTCACCCCTCCACTTC.

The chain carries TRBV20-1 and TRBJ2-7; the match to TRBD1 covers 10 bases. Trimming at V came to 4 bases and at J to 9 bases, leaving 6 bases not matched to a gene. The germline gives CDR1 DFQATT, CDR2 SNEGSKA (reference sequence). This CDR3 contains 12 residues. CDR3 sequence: CSAIDRGRVQYV. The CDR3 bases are TGCAGTGCTATAGACAGGGGGCGCGTGCAGTACGTC.

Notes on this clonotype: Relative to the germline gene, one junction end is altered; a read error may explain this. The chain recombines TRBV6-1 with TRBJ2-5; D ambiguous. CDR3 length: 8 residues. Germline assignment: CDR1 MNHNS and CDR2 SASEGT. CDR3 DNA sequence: TGTACCATCAGTATTTCCAACTTC. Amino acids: CTISISNF.

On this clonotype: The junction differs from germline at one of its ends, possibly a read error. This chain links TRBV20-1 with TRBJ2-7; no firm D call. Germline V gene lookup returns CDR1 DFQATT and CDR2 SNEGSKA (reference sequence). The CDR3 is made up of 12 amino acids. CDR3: CNASAVTYEECF. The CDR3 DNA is TGCAATGCTAGTGCGGTCACCTACGAGGAGTGCTTC.